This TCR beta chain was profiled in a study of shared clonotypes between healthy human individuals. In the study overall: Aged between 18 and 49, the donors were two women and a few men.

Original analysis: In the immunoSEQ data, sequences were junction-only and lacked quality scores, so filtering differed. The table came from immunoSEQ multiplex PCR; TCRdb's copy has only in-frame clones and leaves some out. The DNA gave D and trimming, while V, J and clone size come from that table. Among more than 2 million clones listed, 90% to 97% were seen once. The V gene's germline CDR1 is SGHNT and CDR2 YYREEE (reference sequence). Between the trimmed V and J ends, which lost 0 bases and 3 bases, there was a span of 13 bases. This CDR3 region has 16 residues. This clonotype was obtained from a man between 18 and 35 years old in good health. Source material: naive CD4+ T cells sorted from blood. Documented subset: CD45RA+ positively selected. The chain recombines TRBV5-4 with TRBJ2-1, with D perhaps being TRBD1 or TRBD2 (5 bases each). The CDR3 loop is CASSLGTGTVYNEQFF. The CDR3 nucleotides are TGTGCCAGCAGCTTGGGGACCGGGACGGTCTACAATGAGCAGTTCTTC.